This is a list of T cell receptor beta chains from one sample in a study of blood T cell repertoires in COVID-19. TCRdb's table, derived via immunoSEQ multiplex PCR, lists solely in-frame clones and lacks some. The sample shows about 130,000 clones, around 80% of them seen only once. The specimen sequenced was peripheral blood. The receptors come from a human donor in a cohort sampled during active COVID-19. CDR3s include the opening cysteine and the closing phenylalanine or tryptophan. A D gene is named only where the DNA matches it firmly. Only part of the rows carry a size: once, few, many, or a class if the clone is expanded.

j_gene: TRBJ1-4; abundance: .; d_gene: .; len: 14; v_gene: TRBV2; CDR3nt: TGTGCCAGCAGGGGGGACACCTTTAATGAAAAACTGTTTTTT; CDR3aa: CASRGDTFNEKLFF
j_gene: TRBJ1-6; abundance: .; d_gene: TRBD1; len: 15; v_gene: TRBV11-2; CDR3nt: TGTGCCAGCAGCTTAAGGGGGACAGGGGATTCACCCCTCCACTTT; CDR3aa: CASSLRGTGDSPLHF
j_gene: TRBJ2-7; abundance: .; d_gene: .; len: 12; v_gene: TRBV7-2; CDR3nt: TGTGCCAGCAGCTTATCCCAGGGCGAGCAGTACTTC; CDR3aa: CASSLSQGEQYF
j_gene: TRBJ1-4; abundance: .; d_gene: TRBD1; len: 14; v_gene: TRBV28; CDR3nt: TGTGCCAGCAGCGACAGGGGGCAGAGTGAAAAACTGTTTTTT; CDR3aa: CASSDRGQSEKLFF
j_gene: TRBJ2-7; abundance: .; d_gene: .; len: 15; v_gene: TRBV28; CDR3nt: TGTGCCAGCAGTTTAACAGGCGCAAGATCCTACGAGCAGTACTTC; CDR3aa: CASSLTGARSYEQYF
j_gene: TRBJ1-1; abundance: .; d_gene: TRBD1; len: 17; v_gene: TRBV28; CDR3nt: TGTGCCAGCAGTTATCAGGGGGAGGTGGTAGTGAACACTGAAGCTTTCTTT; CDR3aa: CASSYQGEVVVNTEAFF
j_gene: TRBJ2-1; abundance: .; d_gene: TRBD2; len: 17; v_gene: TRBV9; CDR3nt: TGTGCCAGCAGCGTAGTTGCGGGGGGGCCGCCCTACAATGAGCAGTTCTTC; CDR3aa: CASSVVAGGPPYNEQFF
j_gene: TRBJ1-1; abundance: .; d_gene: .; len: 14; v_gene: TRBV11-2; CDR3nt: TGTGCCAGCAGCGGAGGGGACGCCCCTCCCGTGGCTTTCTTT; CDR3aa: CASSGGDAPPVAFF
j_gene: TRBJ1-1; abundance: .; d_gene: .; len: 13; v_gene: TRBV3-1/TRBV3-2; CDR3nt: TGTGCCAGCAGCTCACAGTTGAACACTGAAGCTTTCTTT; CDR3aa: CASSSQLNTEAFF
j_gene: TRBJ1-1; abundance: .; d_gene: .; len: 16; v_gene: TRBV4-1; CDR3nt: TGCGCCAGCAGCCAAGTGGGCGGGGGGGCGAGAACTGAAGCTTTCTTT; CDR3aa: CASSQVGGGARTEAFF
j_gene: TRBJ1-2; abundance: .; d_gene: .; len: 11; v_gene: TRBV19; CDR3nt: TGTGCCAGTAGACAGGAGTATGGCTACACCTTC; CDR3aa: CASRQEYGYTF
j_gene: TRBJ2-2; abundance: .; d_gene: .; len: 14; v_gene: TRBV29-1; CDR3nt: TGCAGCGTTGGTGTCCAGGGAAACACCGGGGAGCTGTTTTTT; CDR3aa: CSVGVQGNTGELFF
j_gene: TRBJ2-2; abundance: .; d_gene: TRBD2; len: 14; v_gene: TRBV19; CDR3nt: TGTGCCAGTAGTATCCCGGGGGGTACCGGGGAGCTGTTTTTT; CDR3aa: CASSIPGGTGELFF
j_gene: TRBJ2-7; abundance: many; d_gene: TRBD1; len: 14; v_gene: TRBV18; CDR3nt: TGTGCCAGCTCGTCGGGACAGGTCTTTGGCGAGCAGTACTTC; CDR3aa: CASSSGQVFGEQYF
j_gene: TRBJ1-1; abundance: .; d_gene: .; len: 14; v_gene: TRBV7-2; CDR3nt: TGTGCCAGCAGCCCCAAGACAGGGAACACTGAAGCTTTCTTT; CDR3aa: CASSPKTGNTEAFF
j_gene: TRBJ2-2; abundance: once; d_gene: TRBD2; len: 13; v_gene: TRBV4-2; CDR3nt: TGTGCCAGTGGGGGGGAGGGCGCCGGGGAGCTGTTTTTT; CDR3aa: CASGGEGAGELFF
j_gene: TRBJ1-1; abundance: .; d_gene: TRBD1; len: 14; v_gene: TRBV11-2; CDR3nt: TGTGCCAGCAGCTTCGGACAGGTTTCGGCTGAAGCTTTCTTT; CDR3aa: CASSFGQVSAEAFF
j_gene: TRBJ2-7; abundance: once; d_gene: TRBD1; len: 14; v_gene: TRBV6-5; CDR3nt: TGTGCCAGCCATCCGAGGACAGGCCGTCTTGAGCAGTACTTC; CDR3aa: CASHPRTGRLEQYF
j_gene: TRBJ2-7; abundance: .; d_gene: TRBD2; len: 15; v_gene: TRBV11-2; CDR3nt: TGTGCCAGCAGACCCGCTAGCGGGGTGCAGTACGAGCAGTACTTC; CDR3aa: CASRPASGVQYEQYF
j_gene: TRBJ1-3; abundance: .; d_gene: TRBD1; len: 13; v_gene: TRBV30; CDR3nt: TGTGCCTGGGGACAGGGCTTTGGAAACACCATATATTTT; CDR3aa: CAWGQGFGNTIYF